This T cell receptor beta chain was identified during a study of radiotherapy plus CTLA-4 blockade in lung cancer. Whole-study results and caveats: Following radiotherapy plus ipilimumab, tumor-derived TCR clones expanded in the blood. Early blood T cell clone changes and increased post-radiation serum interferon-beta were reportedly the strongest response predictors.

This clone was counted only a few times. Its antigen is as yet unknown. The CDR3 is made up of 16 amino acids. With V trimmed by 4 bases and J by 6 bases, 9 bases remained unmatched. Germline values: CDR1 SGHKS, CDR2 YYEKEE (reference sequence). Chemo-refractory metastatic non-small-cell lung cancer patients underwent focal radiation alongside CTLA-4 blockade with ipilimumab. Clones were read by immunoSEQ multiplex PCR, and TCRdb kept only the in-frame ones, dropping some. The data show tens of thousands of clones, about four fifths seen once. This chain joins TRBV5-5 and TRBJ2-3; 12 bases are shared with TRBD2. Source: peripheral blood, taken from a patient treated with radiotherapy plus ipilimumab. The clonotype originates from a human donor with non-small cell lung cancer who had a partial response to radiotherapy plus ipilimumab. Some clones in this sample may be carry-over from other donors' samples. The DNA for the CDR3 is TGTGCCAGCAGCGCGGGACTAGCGGGTGCCCAGGATACGCAGTATTTT. Amino acid sequence: CASSAGLAGAQDTQYF.